The clone carrying this T cell receptor (beta chain) has only a few counts. This sample is part of a study of beta chain features in type 1 diabetes. Sequencing targeted expressed TCRB transcripts, as all isolated RNA had been reverse transcribed. Using immunoSEQ multiplex PCR, the repertoire was profiled, and TCRdb retains in-frame clones only, with some absent. Of 450,000 to 600,000 clones listed, about 29% are singletons. Input material: naive CD4+ T cells from blood. The receptor comes from a young man in good health.

This chain's CDR3 is CSARDSRYEQYF. CDR3 nucleotides: TGCAGCGCCCGGGACAGCCGCTACGAGCAGTACTTC. The rearrangement links TRBV29-1 to TRBJ2-7; TRBD1 agrees at 7 bases. V lost 7 bases to trimming and J lost 3 bases; unmatched junction nucleotides: 6. The CDR3 is made up of 12 amino acids. Germline V gene lookup returns CDR1 SQVTM and CDR2 ANQGSEA.